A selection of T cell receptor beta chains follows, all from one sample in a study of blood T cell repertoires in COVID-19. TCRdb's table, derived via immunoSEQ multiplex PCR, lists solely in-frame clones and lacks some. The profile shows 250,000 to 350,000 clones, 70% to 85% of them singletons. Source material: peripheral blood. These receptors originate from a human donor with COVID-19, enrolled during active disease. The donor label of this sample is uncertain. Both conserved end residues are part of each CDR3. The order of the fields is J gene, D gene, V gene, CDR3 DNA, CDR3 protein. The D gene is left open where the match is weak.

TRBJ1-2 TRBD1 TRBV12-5 TGTGCTAGTGGTACCCAGACAGGGTATGGCTACACCTTC CASGTQTGYGYTF
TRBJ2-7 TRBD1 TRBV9 TGTGCCAGCAGCGTTGAAACTGGGACAGGGAGGGACGAGCAGTACTTC CASSVETGTGRDEQYF
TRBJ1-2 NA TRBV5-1 TGCGCCAGCAGCCCCATAGACAGCTCTGGCTACACCTTC CASSPIDSSGYTF
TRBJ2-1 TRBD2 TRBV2 TGTGCCAGCGCGGGAGGGCAGGGACGTGAGCAGTTCTTC CASAGGQGREQFF
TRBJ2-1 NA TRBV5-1 TGCGCCAGCAGCTCCTTAGCGGTTGGCTCCTACAATGAGCAGTTCTTC CASSSLAVGSYNEQFF
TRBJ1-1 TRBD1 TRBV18 TGTGCCAGCTCACCCCGACAGGGGGGCAACACTGAAGCTTTCTTT CASSPRQGGNTEAFF
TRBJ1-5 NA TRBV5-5 TGTGCCAGCAGCTTGTCGGGAAGCAATCAGCCCCAGCATTTT CASSLSGSNQPQHF
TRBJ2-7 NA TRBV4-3 TGCGCCAGCAGCCAAGTCCGCCCTAGTGGCTTGTACGAGCAGTACTTC CASSQVRPSGLYEQYF
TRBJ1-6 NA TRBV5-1 TGCGCCAGCAGCTTGGGGAGGGAAGGTTCACCCCTCCACTTT CASSLGREGSPLHF
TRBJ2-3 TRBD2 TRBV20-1 TGCAGTGCTAGTAGGGCGGGAGGGCCTAGGGTGGCAGATACGCAGTATTTT CSASRAGGPRVADTQYF